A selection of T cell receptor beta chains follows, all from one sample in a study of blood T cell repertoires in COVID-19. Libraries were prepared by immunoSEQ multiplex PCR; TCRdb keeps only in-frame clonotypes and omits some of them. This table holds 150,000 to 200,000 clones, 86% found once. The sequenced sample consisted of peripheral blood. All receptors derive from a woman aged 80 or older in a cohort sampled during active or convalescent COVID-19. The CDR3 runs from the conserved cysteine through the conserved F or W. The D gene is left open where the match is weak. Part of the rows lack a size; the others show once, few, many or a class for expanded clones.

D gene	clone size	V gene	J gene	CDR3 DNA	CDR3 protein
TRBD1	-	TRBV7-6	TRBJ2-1	TGTGCCAGCAGCTTAGGATGGGGGACAGGGGCTGGGGATGAGCAGTTCTTC	CASSLGWGTGAGDEQFF
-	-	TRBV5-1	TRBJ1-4	TGCGCCAGCAGCTTGGGTGACAGGACAACTAATGAAAAACTGTTTTTT	CASSLGDRTTNEKLFF
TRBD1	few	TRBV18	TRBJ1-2	TGTGCCAGCTCACCAGGACAGGGTTTAGGCTATGGCTACACCTTC	CASSPGQGLGYGYTF
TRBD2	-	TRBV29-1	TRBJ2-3	TGCAGCGGGAGAGGGCTAGCGGGTTTCACAGATACGCAGTATTTT	CSGRGLAGFTDTQYF
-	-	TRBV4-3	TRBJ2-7	TGCGCCAGCAGCCAAGATCTTGGAGGTACCTTGGGAGAGCAGTACTTC	CASSQDLGGTLGEQYF
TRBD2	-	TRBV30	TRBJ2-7	TGTGCCTGGAGTGGGGGGGGCGAGCAGTACTTC	CAWSGGGEQYF
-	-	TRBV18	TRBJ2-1	TGTGCCAGCTCACCAGGACTACACAATGAGCAGTTCTTC	CASSPGLHNEQFF
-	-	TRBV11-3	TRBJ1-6	TGTGCCAGCAGCTTACCTCAGGGGAGTAATTCACCCCTCCACTTT	CASSLPQGSNSPLHF
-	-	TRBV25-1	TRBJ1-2	TGTGCCAGCAGTGAATTGTGGGCTTCATATGGCTACACCTTC	CASSELWASYGYTF
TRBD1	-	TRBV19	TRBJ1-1	TGTGCCAGTAGTAACAGGGGGAACACTGAAGCTTTCTTT	CASSNRGNTEAFF
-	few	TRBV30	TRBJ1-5	TGTGCCTGGTCCGACAGTAGCAATCAGCCCCAGCATTTT	CAWSDSSNQPQHF
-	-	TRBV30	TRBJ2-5	TGTGCCTGGAGTTCCCCCCGGAACAGGGCGCGGGAGACCCAGTACTTC	CAWSSPRNRARETQYF
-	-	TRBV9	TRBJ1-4	TGTGCCAGCAGCCCCACAGGAGGGGTTGAAAAACTGTTTTTT	CASSPTGGVEKLFF